A selection of T cell receptor beta chains follows, all from one sample in a study of cytomegalovirus exposure and HLA in healthy donors. Assay used: immunoSEQ multiplex PCR; TCRdb lists only in-frame clones, some missing. The data contain approximately 100,000 clones, under 80% of them seen just once; the ten biggest clones take up roughly 3.4%. Material for sequencing was PBMCs. These receptors all stem from a man between 60 and 75 years old in good health and CMV-seronegative. Each CDR3 is given with its conserved first and last residue. The order of the fields is D gene, V gene, J gene, clone size, CDR3 DNA, CDR3 protein. The D gene is left open where the match is weak. The size of a clone is reported for some rows only, either as once, few or many, or as a class for expanded clones.

d_gene: NA; v_gene: TRBV4-3; j_gene: TRBJ2-3; abundance: NA; CDR3nt: TGCGCCAACAGCCAAGACGGTGGGGGGGCCCTAGATACGCAGTATTTT; CDR3aa: CANSQDGGGALDTQYF
d_gene: NA; v_gene: TRBV4-3; j_gene: TRBJ2-5; abundance: NA; CDR3nt: TGCGCCAGCAGCCAAGATAAGGGGGCCCAGTACTTC; CDR3aa: CASSQDKGAQYF
d_gene: TRBD1; v_gene: TRBV7-6; j_gene: TRBJ2-7; abundance: NA; CDR3nt: TGTGCCAGCAGCCCGGGGACAGGGAGACACGAGCAGTACTTC; CDR3aa: CASSPGTGRHEQYF
d_gene: NA; v_gene: TRBV9; j_gene: TRBJ2-2; abundance: NA; CDR3nt: TGTGCCAGCAGCGTATTACAGACCACCGGGGAGCTGTTTTTT; CDR3aa: CASSVLQTTGELFF
d_gene: NA; v_gene: TRBV7-9; j_gene: TRBJ2-3; abundance: NA; CDR3nt: TGTGCCAGCAGCTTCTCCAGGGGTGGGGCAGATACGCAGTATTTT; CDR3aa: CASSFSRGGADTQYF
d_gene: TRBD2; v_gene: TRBV7-8; j_gene: TRBJ2-7; abundance: NA; CDR3nt: TGTGCCAGCAGCCTCGGACTAGCGGTCGACGAGCAGTACTTC; CDR3aa: CASSLGLAVDEQYF
d_gene: TRBD1; v_gene: TRBV20-1; j_gene: TRBJ1-1; abundance: NA; CDR3nt: TGCAGTGCTACCGACAGGGTGGGAGCTTTCTTT; CDR3aa: CSATDRVGAFF
d_gene: TRBD2; v_gene: TRBV5-4; j_gene: TRBJ2-1; abundance: NA; CDR3nt: TGTGCCAGCAGCTTGGGACTAGCGGGGGCAGGTGAGCAGTTCTTC; CDR3aa: CASSLGLAGAGEQFF
d_gene: NA; v_gene: TRBV7-2; j_gene: TRBJ2-5; abundance: NA; CDR3nt: TGTGCCAGCAGCAAAACAGGGCGGCAAGAGACCCAGTACTTC; CDR3aa: CASSKTGRQETQYF
d_gene: TRBD1; v_gene: TRBV5-1; j_gene: TRBJ2-2; abundance: NA; CDR3nt: TGCGCCAGCAGCTGGGGGACAGGGACCACCGGGGAGCTGTTTTTT; CDR3aa: CASSWGTGTTGELFF
d_gene: TRBD1; v_gene: TRBV5-1; j_gene: TRBJ2-3; abundance: NA; CDR3nt: TGCGCCAGCAGAGGACAGGGGGCCAGCACAGATACGCAGTATTTT; CDR3aa: CASRGQGASTDTQYF
d_gene: TRBD1; v_gene: TRBV18; j_gene: TRBJ1-2; abundance: NA; CDR3nt: TGTGCCAGCTCACCCCTTTCCGACAGGGGGCGGAATGGCTACACCTTC; CDR3aa: CASSPLSDRGRNGYTF
d_gene: TRBD1; v_gene: TRBV28; j_gene: TRBJ1-2; abundance: NA; CDR3nt: TGTGCCAGCAGTCTCACGACAGGGCGCTATGGCTACACCTTC; CDR3aa: CASSLTTGRYGYTF
d_gene: TRBD1; v_gene: TRBV11-2; j_gene: TRBJ2-7; abundance: once; CDR3nt: TGTGCCAGCAGCGGGGACAGGTACGAGCAGTACTTC; CDR3aa: CASSGDRYEQYF
d_gene: NA; v_gene: TRBV6-1; j_gene: TRBJ2-5; abundance: once; CDR3nt: TGTGCCAGCAGTGGCCGGAGAAGACAAGAGACCCAGTACTTC; CDR3aa: CASSGRRRQETQYF
d_gene: NA; v_gene: TRBV2; j_gene: TRBJ1-5; abundance: once; CDR3nt: TGTGCCAGCAGTGAGCAGGTGTTTGGCAATCAGCCCCAGCATTTT; CDR3aa: CASSEQVFGNQPQHF
d_gene: TRBD1; v_gene: TRBV6-5; j_gene: TRBJ1-1; abundance: NA; CDR3nt: TGTGCCAGCCTCCGAGCGACAGGGGGCGCGGATGAAGCTTTCTTT; CDR3aa: CASLRATGGADEAFF
d_gene: NA; v_gene: TRBV4-3; j_gene: TRBJ1-2; abundance: NA; CDR3nt: TGCGCCAGCAGCCAAGATGGGGGGGCCAGTGGCTACACCTTC; CDR3aa: CASSQDGGASGYTF
d_gene: NA; v_gene: TRBV7-2; j_gene: TRBJ2-1; abundance: NA; CDR3nt: TGTGCCAGCAGCCAAGACAGCGCGCGCAATGAGCAGTTCTTC; CDR3aa: CASSQDSARNEQFF
d_gene: NA; v_gene: TRBV9; j_gene: TRBJ1-6; abundance: few; CDR3nt: TGTGCCAGCAGCGAGGGGAACATTTCACCCCTCCACTTT; CDR3aa: CASSEGNISPLHF
d_gene: NA; v_gene: TRBV18; j_gene: TRBJ2-5; abundance: NA; CDR3nt: TGTGCCAGCTCACCTACCAACGGGGAGACCCAGTACTTC; CDR3aa: CASSPTNGETQYF
d_gene: NA; v_gene: TRBV5-4; j_gene: TRBJ1-1; abundance: NA; CDR3nt: TGTGCCAGCAGCCCACAGGGTATGGCTGAAGCTTTCTTT; CDR3aa: CASSPQGMAEAFF
d_gene: TRBD1; v_gene: TRBV4-1; j_gene: TRBJ2-5; abundance: NA; CDR3nt: TGCGCCAGCAGCCAGCTAGACAGGGAAGAGACCCAGTACTTC; CDR3aa: CASSQLDREETQYF
d_gene: NA; v_gene: TRBV7-8; j_gene: TRBJ1-1; abundance: NA; CDR3nt: TGTGCCAGCAGCTTAGCGTCCGTCTTGAGGACTGAAGCTTTCTTT; CDR3aa: CASSLASVLRTEAFF
d_gene: TRBD2; v_gene: TRBV2; j_gene: TRBJ2-5; abundance: NA; CDR3nt: TGTGCCAGCAGTAGGGCGGGAGGACTTCAAGAGACCCAGTACTTC; CDR3aa: CASSRAGGLQETQYF
d_gene: NA; v_gene: TRBV4-2; j_gene: TRBJ1-6; abundance: NA; CDR3nt: TGTGCCAGCAGCCAAGATTCTCAGGGTAGAGATTCACCCCTCCACTTT; CDR3aa: CASSQDSQGRDSPLHF
d_gene: NA; v_gene: TRBV7-2; j_gene: TRBJ2-2; abundance: NA; CDR3nt: TGTGCCAGCAGCTTAAATGTGCAGGGGGAGCTGTTTTTT; CDR3aa: CASSLNVQGELFF
d_gene: TRBD1; v_gene: TRBV15; j_gene: TRBJ1-1; abundance: NA; CDR3nt: TGTGCCACCAGCGGAAAATTCGGGACAGTGAACACTGAAGCTTTCTTT; CDR3aa: CATSGKFGTVNTEAFF
d_gene: NA; v_gene: TRBV18; j_gene: TRBJ1-6; abundance: once; CDR3nt: TGTGCCAGCTCACCGGAGCTCCCGTATAATTCACCCCTCCACTTT; CDR3aa: CASSPELPYNSPLHF
d_gene: NA; v_gene: TRBV5-1; j_gene: TRBJ2-1; abundance: NA; CDR3nt: TGCGCCAGCAGCTCCTCTTTGGGGGGCTCCTACAATGAGCAGTTCTTC; CDR3aa: CASSSSLGGSYNEQFF
d_gene: NA; v_gene: TRBV6-5; j_gene: TRBJ1-1; abundance: NA; CDR3nt: TGTGCCAGCAGTTCGTTCACTGAAGCTTTCTTT; CDR3aa: CASSSFTEAFF
d_gene: NA; v_gene: TRBV7-6; j_gene: TRBJ2-1; abundance: once; CDR3nt: TGTGCCAGCAGCAAAGCCGGGACTGACAATGAGCAGTTCTTC; CDR3aa: CASSKAGTDNEQFF
d_gene: NA; v_gene: TRBV25-1; j_gene: TRBJ1-6; abundance: few; CDR3nt: TGTGCCAGCAGTGAATTGACCAAAAAGGGGTCACCCCTCCACTTT; CDR3aa: CASSELTKKGSPLHF
d_gene: NA; v_gene: TRBV29-1; j_gene: TRBJ1-1; abundance: NA; CDR3nt: TGCAGCGTTGATAGCCGCAACATGAACACTGAAGCTTTCTTT; CDR3aa: CSVDSRNMNTEAFF
d_gene: NA; v_gene: TRBV7-7; j_gene: TRBJ2-2; abundance: NA; CDR3nt: TGTGCCAGCAGCTCAGGACTTACCGTGGGGTACGGGGAGCTGTTTTTT; CDR3aa: CASSSGLTVGYGELFF
d_gene: NA; v_gene: TRBV10-3; j_gene: TRBJ1-6; abundance: NA; CDR3nt: TGTGCCATCAGTGAACAGGGTATGGATTCACCCCTCCACTTT; CDR3aa: CAISEQGMDSPLHF
d_gene: TRBD1; v_gene: TRBV9; j_gene: TRBJ1-1; abundance: NA; CDR3nt: TGTGCCAGCAGTGACCTTAGGGACAGGGTAGGAACTGAAGCTTTCTTT; CDR3aa: CASSDLRDRVGTEAFF
d_gene: TRBD1; v_gene: TRBV27; j_gene: TRBJ1-6; abundance: NA; CDR3nt: TGTGCCAGCAGTCGGAGCCTAGACAGGGTCGATTCACCCCTCCACTTT; CDR3aa: CASSRSLDRVDSPLHF
d_gene: TRBD1; v_gene: TRBV14; j_gene: TRBJ1-6; abundance: few; CDR3nt: TGTGCCAGCAGCCAATTGGGGACAGGGGCTTCACCCCTCCACTTT; CDR3aa: CASSQLGTGASPLHF
d_gene: NA; v_gene: TRBV6-5; j_gene: TRBJ1-3; abundance: few; CDR3nt: TGTGCCAGCTCCGGGCAGGGAAGAAACACCATATATTTT; CDR3aa: CASSGQGRNTIYF
d_gene: NA; v_gene: TRBV7-8; j_gene: TRBJ1-4; abundance: few; CDR3nt: TGTGCCAGCAGCTATCCTCAGGGCCTTACAACTAATGAAAAACTGTTTTTT; CDR3aa: CASSYPQGLTTNEKLFF
d_gene: NA; v_gene: TRBV5-4; j_gene: TRBJ2-2; abundance: NA; CDR3nt: TGTGCCAGCAGCTTTGGGGGCGGAATGAACACCGGGGAGCTGTTTTTT; CDR3aa: CASSFGGGMNTGELFF
d_gene: NA; v_gene: TRBV2; j_gene: TRBJ1-4; abundance: NA; CDR3nt: TGTGCGGCGGGGGGACTGAGCCGTTTT; CDR3aa: CAAGGLSRF
d_gene: NA; v_gene: TRBV29-1; j_gene: TRBJ1-2; abundance: NA; CDR3nt: TGCAGCGTGGGGACACGCAGCTATGGCTACACCTTC; CDR3aa: CSVGTRSYGYTF
d_gene: TRBD1; v_gene: TRBV19; j_gene: TRBJ2-1; abundance: NA; CDR3nt: TGTGCCAGTAGGGCCACCGGGACAGGGAACTCCTACAATGAGCAGTTCTTC; CDR3aa: CASRATGTGNSYNEQFF
d_gene: NA; v_gene: TRBV20-1; j_gene: TRBJ1-2; abundance: once; CDR3nt: TGCAGTGCCCCAGATAACTATGGCTACACCTTC; CDR3aa: CSAPDNYGYTF
d_gene: TRBD2; v_gene: TRBV4-1; j_gene: TRBJ2-3; abundance: NA; CDR3nt: TGCGCCAGCAGCCAAGCGGGAGGGCTCAGGGCAGATACGCAGTATTTT; CDR3aa: CASSQAGGLRADTQYF
d_gene: NA; v_gene: TRBV5-4; j_gene: TRBJ1-1; abundance: NA; CDR3nt: TGTGCCAGCAGCTTGAGACAGACTTTCGAAGCTTTCTTT; CDR3aa: CASSLRQTFEAFF
d_gene: TRBD1; v_gene: TRBV6-5; j_gene: TRBJ1-6; abundance: NA; CDR3nt: TGTGCCAGCAGTTTGGACAGGTCGAATTCACCCCTCCACTTT; CDR3aa: CASSLDRSNSPLHF
d_gene: TRBD2; v_gene: TRBV19; j_gene: TRBJ2-7; abundance: NA; CDR3nt: TGTGCCAGCACCCCAGCGGGGGGGCGAGACGAGCAGTACTTC; CDR3aa: CASTPAGGRDEQYF
d_gene: NA; v_gene: TRBV11-2; j_gene: TRBJ1-1; abundance: NA; CDR3nt: TGTGCCAGCAGCCAGGGGATCACTGAAGCTTTCTTT; CDR3aa: CASSQGITEAFF
d_gene: NA; v_gene: TRBV7-8; j_gene: TRBJ2-1; abundance: NA; CDR3nt: TGTGCCAGCACCCCGGGGAATGAGCAGTTCTTC; CDR3aa: CASTPGNEQFF
d_gene: TRBD1; v_gene: TRBV7-2; j_gene: TRBJ1-4; abundance: NA; CDR3nt: TGTGCCAGCAGCTTAAGGACAGGGGGTTACCTGGGGGAAAAACTGTTTTTT; CDR3aa: CASSLRTGGYLGEKLFF
d_gene: NA; v_gene: TRBV2; j_gene: TRBJ2-5; abundance: NA; CDR3nt: TGTGCCAGCAGTGAAGCCAGGGAGGTTTGGACCCAGTACTTC; CDR3aa: CASSEAREVWTQYF
d_gene: TRBD1; v_gene: TRBV9; j_gene: TRBJ1-6; abundance: NA; CDR3nt: TGTGCCAGCAGCGCGTCGCAGGGGGATTCACCCCTCCACTTT; CDR3aa: CASSASQGDSPLHF